This T cell receptor (beta chain) was identified during a study of blood T cell repertoires in COVID-19. Looking at the study overall: Samples taken during acute and convalescent COVID-19 were collected in the United States, Italy and Spain. Sources were T cells, B-cell-depleted T cells, or PBMCs; the material itself was cDNA or gDNA.

In the source study's methods: Reference gene primers were amplified, and this amplification served to estimate nucleated cell counts. The protocol was immunoSEQ multiplex PCR, while the TCRdb copy is restricted to in-frame clones and leaves out a portion. The V and J calls and the clone size are those of that table, but D and trimming were determined from the DNA. The repertoire holds about 64,000 clones, with 70% to 90% as singletons. V was pared by 6 bases and J by 4 bases, with 18 bases between. Germline CDR1 reads MDHEN; CDR2 reads SYDVKM. There are 15 residues in the CDR3. J is TRBJ1-2 and V is TRBV28; tentatively, D is TRBD1 (5 bases). The receptor's source is a man in his forties with acute or convalescent COVID-19. Sequences were obtained from peripheral blood. The CDR3 DNA reads as TGTGCCAGCAGCCCCGGGACTTTCGAGGGCTATGGCTACACCTTC. Residues: CASSPGTFEGYGYTF.